What follows are 18 T cell receptor beta chains derived from one specimen sequenced in a study of identical twins. TCRdb used MiXCR to reprocess the 5' RACE reads, holding one entry per CDR3 protein. This table holds 1,800,000 or so distinct CDR3 sequences, about 32% found once. The specimen was cord blood. These receptors came from a newborn girl in good health.

V is TRBV20-1 and J is TRBJ1-1; D is unclear. CDR3 length: 13 residues. The germline V and J ends were trimmed by 4 bases and 0 bases, with 9 bases remaining between them. Germline CDR1 reads DFQATT; CDR2 reads SNEGSKA (reference sequence). The CDR3 here is CSATSRMNTEAFF. In DNA form, the CDR3 reads TGCAGTGCTACGAGCCGCATGAACACTGAAGCTTTCTTT.

This clonotype occurred many times. The rearrangement links TRBV7-9 to TRBJ1-2, with D perhaps matching TRBD1 (5 bases). The V end was cut by 0 bases, the J end by 6 bases, with 17 bases between. CDR3 length equals 16 residues. Germline CDR1 SEHNR, CDR2 FQNEAQ (reference sequence). CDR3 loop: CASSLARVTAENGYTF. As DNA, the CDR3 is TGTGCCAGCAGCTTAGCACGGGTGACAGCCGAGAATGGCTACACCTTC.

This chain connects TRBV4-1 to TRBJ2-7, with 8 bases matching TRBD2. Germline CDR1 MGHRA, CDR2 YSYEKL. This CDR3 region has 14 residues. Trimming took 3 bases from V and 7 from J; bases not matched to a gene: 8. This CDR3 reads CASSHFSGKGEQYF. CDR3 in DNA: TGCGCCAGCAGCCATTTTAGCGGGAAGGGGGAGCAGTACTTC.

The rearrangement links TRBV27 to TRBJ2-1; no clear D gene. CDR1 is MNHEY and CDR2 is SMNVEV in the germline V gene (reference sequence). With 7 bases removed from V and 10 bases from J, the gap between germline ends came to 20 bases. This CDR3 contains 14 residues. The DNA for the CDR3 is TGTGCCAGCAAAGTAACCTCTACTTTGCGAGAGCAGTTCTTC. As protein: CASKVTSTLREQFF.

V and J are TRBV5-6 and TRBJ1-2; D is unresolved. V lost 6 bases, J lost 4 bases, and 22 bases lay in between. The length of the CDR3 is 16 residues. Germline V lookup: CDR1 SGHDT, CDR2 YYEEEE. The CDR3 sequence: CASTVLRASGPYGYTF. The CDR3 region has the DNA TGTGCCAGCACCGTCTTGAGGGCCAGCGGTCCCTATGGCTACACCTTC.

V gene TRBV28 combines with J gene TRBJ1-5; TRBD1 is a possible D gene (5 bases). Looked up from germline, CDR1 is MDHEN and CDR2 is SYDVKM. There are 13 residues in the CDR3. V shed 5 bases and J shed 10 bases, with 15 bases lying between them. The CDR3 DNA reads TGTGCCAGCAGTCTCCCCTTGACAGTCCCCCAGCATTTT. It translates to CASSLPLTVPQHF.

CDR3 protein: CASSRLAGEYRADTQYF. For the CDR3, the DNA is TGTGCCAGCAGTCGACTAGCGGGAGAATATAGGGCGGATACGCAGTATTTT. V usage is TRBV28 and J usage is TRBJ2-3; 12 nucleotides align to TRBD2. Trimming at V came to 5 bases and at J to 6 bases, leaving 12 bases not matched to a gene. The CDR3 loop spans 17 amino acids. CDR1 and CDR2 from the germline V gene are MDHEN and SYDVKM.

The chain carries TRBV28 and TRBJ2-6; D is perhaps TRBD1 or TRBD2 (5 bases each). The germline V and J ends were trimmed by 3 bases and 0 bases, with 15 bases remaining between them. CDR1 and CDR2 from the germline V gene are MDHEN and SYDVKM. This CDR3 comprises 18 residues. The CDR3 protein is CASSFIGTAHSGANVLTF. For the CDR3, the DNA is TGTGCCAGCAGTTTTATTGGGACGGCCCACTCTGGGGCCAACGTCCTGACTTTC.

V gene TRBV9 combines with J gene TRBJ1-1; D is unclear. This CDR3 is 14 amino acids long. Germline-derived CDR1 and CDR2 are SGDLS and YYNGEE. Trimming took off 0 bases at V and 6 bases at J, with 12 bases between the two ends. Here the CDR3 DNA reads TGTGCCAGCAGCGTAGATTGGCGGGGTCCTGAAGCTTTCTTT. This translates into CASSVDWRGPEAFF.

This clonotype was observed a handful of times. J is TRBJ1-4 and V is TRBV20-1; tentative D call: TRBD1 (5 bases). The CDR3 is 12 amino acids. From germline, CDR1 is DFQATT and CDR2 SNEGSKA (reference sequence). V lost 3 bases and J lost 7, with 9 bases in between. The CDR3 region has the DNA TGCAGTGCTAGGGGGCGGGGTGAAAAACTGTTTTTT. Protein: CSARGRGEKLFF.

V gene TRBV5-1 combines with J gene TRBJ1-1; 9 nucleotides line up with TRBD1. The CDR3 sequence is 19 residues long. Germline loops: CDR1 SGHRS, CDR2 YFSETQ. After removal of 1 base from V and 1 base from J, the junction contained 14 bases not matched to a gene. CDR3: CASSLTRDRVVSANTEAFF. The CDR3 DNA reads as TGCGCCAGCAGCTTGACCCGGGACAGGGTTGTTAGTGCGAACACTGAAGCTTTCTTT.

The genes are TRBV5-1 and TRBJ1-1; perhaps TRBD1 as D (5 bases). V lost 4 bases, J lost 3 bases, and 16 bases lay in between. Germline V lookup: CDR1 SGHRS, CDR2 YFSETQ. The CDR3 has 15 residues. CDR3 amino acids: CASSALQAAYTEAFF. CDR3 in DNA: TGCGCCAGCAGCGCCCTACAGGCAGCTTACACTGAAGCTTTCTTT.

The rearrangement joins TRBV20-1 to TRBJ2-7; 9 bases are a match to TRBD2. The CDR3 is 14 amino acids. The V gene's germline CDR1 is DFQATT and CDR2 SNEGSKA (reference sequence). The ends lost 3 bases at V and 3 bases at J; junction bases unmatched: 6. The CDR3 here is CSASLASGDYEQYF. The DNA for the CDR3 is TGCAGTGCTAGTCTGGCTAGCGGGGACTACGAGCAGTACTTC.

This chain links TRBV5-6 with TRBJ2-5; 7 nucleotides align to TRBD1. This CDR3 is 17 amino acids long. Germline lookup yields CDR1 SGHDT and CDR2 YYEEEE. The trim removed 1 base at V and 0 bases at J, leaving 9 bases unmatched. CDR3 protein: CASSLLRGLLYQETQYF. CDR3 in DNA: TGTGCCAGCAGCTTGCTGAGGGGGCTACTGTACCAAGAGACCCAGTACTTC.

The rearrangement joins TRBV28 to TRBJ2-5; TRBD2 might be the D (5 bases). Trimming shortened V by 5 bases and J by 5 bases, and 18 bases separated the two germline ends. The CDR3 runs 15 residues. CDR1 and CDR2 from the germline V gene are MDHEN and SYDVKM. CDR3 sequence reads: CASSSLGVLGETQYF. As DNA, the CDR3 is TGTGCCAGCAGTAGTCTCGGGGTCTTAGGGGAGACCCAGTACTTC.

The CDR3 loop is CASSLQADSYNEQYF. The DNA of the CDR3 is TGTGCCAGCAGCCTGCAGGCGGACTCCTACAATGAGCAGTACTTC. The chain couples TRBV4-2 to TRBJ2-1; maybe TRBD2 (5 bases). The DNA matches TRBJ2-7 better at its end, which makes the J call doubtful. The CDR3 consists of 15 residues. From germline, CDR1 is LGHNA and CDR2 YNFKEQ.

The chain couples TRBV2 to TRBJ2-7; the D gene is possibly TRBD1 (5 bases). This CDR3 is built from 14 residues. V was trimmed by 5 bases and J by 7 bases, leaving 18 bases between them. Germline V gene sequence: CDR1 SNHLY, CDR2 FYNNEI. CDR3 protein: CASSMGPSIWEQYF. The CDR3 DNA reads as TGTGCCAGCAGTATGGGGCCCTCTATCTGGGAGCAGTACTTC.

This clonotype was seen only once. The chain combines TRBV6-2 or TRBV6-3 with TRBJ2-7, with D tentatively TRBD2 (5 bases). V was clipped by 6 bases and J by 7 bases, with 19 bases between them. The V gene's germline CDR1 is MNHEY and CDR2 SVGEGT. CDR3 length: 14 residues. The CDR3 region has the DNA TGTGCCAGCAGCCCGATGCTGAGGGCGAATGAGCAGTACTTC. It codes for CASSPMLRANEQYF.